This TCR beta chain was obtained from a study of blood T cell repertoires in COVID-19. Study-level background: The study drew acute and convalescent COVID-19 samples from the United States, Italy and Spain. Nucleic acid was either cDNA or gDNA, and it came from T cells, B-cell-depleted T cells, or PBMCs.

This clone was recorded only once. Germline assignment: CDR1 LGHDT and CDR2 YNNKEL (reference sequence). The CDR3 is 14 residues long. V was clipped by 4 bases and J by 0 bases, with 9 bases between them. Under the authors' procedure: The authors estimated nucleated cell counts from reference gene primer amplification. Method: immunoSEQ multiplex PCR; TCRdb's copy keeps in-frame clones and lacks some. V and J calls and clone size are given by that table; D and trimming were obtained from the DNA. The sample holds approximately 46,000 clones, roughly 89% seen once. This chain joins TRBV3-1 (or the pseudogene TRBV3-2) and TRBJ1-1, with a possible D match to TRBD1 (5 bases). The TCR originated in a man between 45 and 60 years old with active COVID-19. The specimen was peripheral blood. CDR3 bases: TGTGCCAGCAGCCTCAGGACACTGAACACTGAAGCTTTCTTT. Translation: CASSLRTLNTEAFF.